These 15 T cell receptor beta chains were all obtained from the same sample, sequenced in a study of T cell responses to AZD1222 COVID-19 vaccine. Profiling relied on immunoSEQ multiplex PCR, and the TCRdb table lists in-frame clones only, not all of them. Of around 100,000 clones listed, 90% were seen once; the top ten hold roughly 1.4%. Source: peripheral blood, taken on day 0 of AZD1222 vaccination. Source of these receptors: an adult in good health.

The chain has TRBV5-6 and TRBJ2-1; 10 nucleotides line up with TRBD2. Germline V CDR1 and CDR2: SGHDT, YYEEEE. The ends lost 0 bases at V and 6 bases at J; junction bases unmatched: 15. The CDR3 consists of 19 residues. The CDR3 is CASSLAGTSELIGGNEQFF. Here the CDR3 DNA reads TGTGCCAGCAGCTTGGCTGGGACTAGCGAACTCATTGGGGGCAATGAGCAGTTCTTC.

This clone appeared once. This chain joins TRBV5-1 and TRBJ1-4; D is uncertain. The CDR3 is 13 residues long. Trimming cost V 4 bases and J 10 bases, with 14 bases left between them. The germline V gene encodes CDR1 SGHRS and CDR2 YFSETQ. The CDR3 DNA follows: TGCGCCAGCAGCCAGGACGACGACGGAAAACTGTTTTTT. This gives the protein CASSQDDDGKLFF.

J is TRBJ2-2 and V is TRBV6-4, with D perhaps TRBD2 (5 bases). The V end lost 6 bases, the J end lost 4 bases, and 15 bases lay between the germline ends. Germline lookup yields CDR1 MRHNA and CDR2 SNTAGT. CDR3 length equals 15 residues. The CDR3 spells CASSRDPTSTGELFF. CDR3 DNA: TGTGCCAGCAGCCGGGATCCCACCAGCACCGGGGAGCTGTTTTTT.

The gene calls are TRBV6-5 and TRBJ1-4; 7 bases map to TRBD1. This CDR3 region has 14 residues. CDR1 is MNHEY and CDR2 is SVGAGI in the germline V gene. The V and J ends lost 6 bases and 2 bases, in that order; junction bases with no gene match: 3. The CDR3 spells CASRKGGTNEKLFF. CDR3 sequence (DNA): TGTGCCAGCAGGAAAGGGGGCACTAATGAAAAACTGTTTTTT.

This chain uses TRBV5-4 with TRBJ2-2, with TRBD2 identical over 7 bases. The CDR3 is 16 amino acids. Germline values: CDR1 SGHNT, CDR2 YYREEE (reference sequence). Trimming cost V 4 bases and J 1 base; bases outside gene matches: 7. CDR3 sequence: CASSQGRGENTGELFF. The CDR3 nucleotides read TGTGCCAGCAGCCAAGGCCGGGGGGAGAACACCGGGGAGCTGTTTTTT.

This chain uses TRBV5-6 with TRBJ1-2; D is perhaps TRBD1 (5 bases). V dropped 4 bases and J dropped 3 bases, with 13 bases sitting between them. This CDR3 has 14 residues. Germline loops: CDR1 SGHDT, CDR2 YYEEEE. CDR3 nucleotides: TGTGCCAGCAGCGCAATAGGGGCCTACTATGGCTACACCTTC. Translating it yields CASSAIGAYYGYTF.

The chain recombines TRBV28 with TRBJ2-1; 8 nucleotides agree with TRBD2. The CDR3 has 16 amino acids. V shed 8 bases, J shed 0 bases, and the junction held 9 bases outside the gene matches. The germline gives CDR1 MDHEN, CDR2 SYDVKM. CDR3 DNA: TGTGCCAGCGAGTCGCGGGGGGCGAGCTCCTACAATGAGCAGTTCTTC. Encoded protein: CASESRGASSYNEQFF.

This chain connects TRBV11-1 to TRBJ1-4; TRBD1 aligns across 7 bases. Germline V gene lookup returns CDR1 SGHAT and CDR2 FQDESV (reference sequence). The CDR3 spans 16 residues. The V and J ends lost 5 bases and 4 bases, in that order; junction bases with no gene match: 10. In nucleotides, the CDR3 is TGTGCCAGCAGCATGCGACCGGGACAGTATAATGAAAAACTGTTTTTT. Translation gives CASSMRPGQYNEKLFF.

The chain is built from TRBV28 and TRBJ1-1; D perhaps matches TRBD1 (5 bases). The CDR3 totals 13 residues. In germline, CDR1 is MDHEN, CDR2 SYDVKM. V was cut by 3 bases and J by 5 bases, with 10 bases left in between. CDR3 sequence reads: CASSLGPGTEAFF. DNA of the CDR3: TGTGCCAGCAGTTTGGGGCCTGGGACTGAAGCTTTCTTT.

This clone was recorded only once. The V call is TRBV7-2, the J call TRBJ2-3, with D perhaps matching TRBD1 (5 bases). V lost 3 bases and J 4 bases, leaving 8 bases between the germline ends. Germline V gene sequence: CDR1 SGHTA, CDR2 FQGNSA. The CDR3 runs 13 residues. The chain's CDR3 is CASSLGLADTQYF. For the CDR3, the DNA is TGTGCCAGCAGCTTGGGGCTCGCAGATACGCAGTATTTT.

The chain uses TRBV6-5 and TRBJ1-1; TRBD1 matches at 8 bases. The CDR3 spans 13 residues. CDR1 and CDR2 from the germline V gene are MNHEY and SVGAGI. The J segment lost 4 bases and the V segment lost 2 bases, leaving 0 bases of the junction unmatched. The CDR3 DNA reads TGTGCCAGCAGTTACACAGGGGGCACTGAAGCTTTCTTT. Translating gives CASSYTGGTEAFF.

In DNA form, the CDR3 reads TGTGCCAGCAGTGAGGTCAGGGGAGGGGAAAAACTGTTTTTT. Protein: CASSEVRGGEKLFF. V is TRBV6-1 and J is TRBJ1-4; tentatively, D is TRBD1 (6 bases). The CDR3 length is 14 residues. Trimming took 3 bases from V and 8 from J, leaving 13 bases between them. Germline V gene lookup returns CDR1 MNHNS and CDR2 SASEGT.

The CDR3 spells CASSIVRGGQETQYF. The CDR3 DNA is TGTGCCAGTAGTATAGTAAGGGGAGGTCAAGAGACCCAGTACTTC. The chain recombines TRBV19 with TRBJ2-5; a weak D match, TRBD2 (6 bases). With 1 base removed from V and 2 bases from J, the gap between germline ends came to 11 bases. Per the germline V gene, CDR1 is LNHDA and CDR2 is SQIVND (reference sequence). The CDR3 covers 15 residues.

The chain combines TRBV7-8 with TRBJ2-7; 8 bases map to TRBD1. The CDR3 is 13 amino acids. The trim removed 5 bases at V and 2 bases at J, leaving 2 bases unmatched. The germline V gene has CDR1 SGHVS and CDR2 FQNEAQ. The CDR3 sequence: CASSNRGTYEQYF. The CDR3 DNA is TGTGCCAGCAGCAACAGGGGGACCTACGAGCAGTACTTC.

V and J are TRBV5-4 and TRBJ2-3, with D possibly being TRBD1 (5 bases). Germline V CDR1 and CDR2: SGHNT, YYREEE (reference sequence). This CDR3 has 14 residues. V was clipped by 1 base and J by 0 bases, with 6 bases between them. The CDR3 DNA reads TGTGCCAGCAGCTTGCCAGGGAGCACAGATACGCAGTATTTT. Its translation is CASSLPGSTDTQYF.